This entry lists 26 T cell receptor beta chains sequenced from one sample in a study of T cell responses to AZD1222 COVID-19 vaccine. Only in-frame clones appear in the TCRdb table, and some are missing; sequencing was by immunoSEQ multiplex PCR. The repertoire holds over 100,000 clones, with approximately 84% as singletons. Sample: peripheral blood, taken on day 0 of AZD1222 vaccination. Receptors originate from an adult in good health.

The chain links TRBV7-9 to TRBJ2-7, with TRBD2 matching over 7 bases. Germline V lookup: CDR1 SEHNR, CDR2 FQNEAQ (reference sequence). Trimming removed 1 base from V and 6 bases from J; junction bases left unmatched: 9. The CDR3 length is 15 residues. CDR3 loop: CASSLEAGVSGEQYF. The CDR3 DNA reads TGTGCCAGCAGCTTAGAGGCGGGGGTGTCGGGCGAGCAGTACTTC.

This chain links TRBV10-2 with TRBJ1-1; a weak D match, TRBD1 (6 bases). The V gene's germline CDR1 is WSHSY and CDR2 SAAADI. Trimming cost V 6 bases and J 2 bases, with 13 bases left between them. CDR3 size: 14 residues. The chain's CDR3 is CASSSQGLNTEAFF. The CDR3, as DNA: TGCGCCAGCAGCTCACAGGGCTTAAACACTGAAGCTTTCTTT.

J is TRBJ1-5 and V is TRBV4-3; TRBD1 might be the D (5 bases). Germline CDR1 LGHNA, CDR2 YSLEER. The CDR3 extends over 14 amino acids. V was cut by 0 bases and J by 6 bases, with 9 bases left in between. CDR3 amino acids: CASSQDLRGQPQHF. The CDR3, as DNA: TGCGCCAGCAGCCAAGATTTGAGGGGTCAGCCCCAGCATTTT.

The V call is TRBV4-3, the J call TRBJ1-3; D is uncertain. V shed 4 bases and J shed 0 bases, with 4 bases lying between them. The CDR3 consists of 13 residues. Germline V gives CDR1 LGHNA, CDR2 YSLEER. CDR3 amino acids: CASSLDSGNTIYF. The CDR3 DNA reads as TGCGCCAGCAGCCTCGACTCTGGAAACACCATATATTTT.

The gene calls are TRBV6-5 and TRBJ2-5, with TRBD1 as a possible D gene (5 bases). Germline values: CDR1 MNHEY, CDR2 SVGAGI. V was clipped by 7 bases and J by 4 bases, with 16 bases between them. The CDR3 spans 14 residues. The chain's CDR3 is CASTLNWGGETQYF. The CDR3 DNA sequence: TGTGCCAGCACCCTTAACTGGGGCGGAGAGACCCAGTACTTC.

This chain connects TRBV5-8 to TRBJ1-1; 7 bases fit TRBD1. Germline CDR1 is SGHTS and CDR2 is YDEGEE. This CDR3 is 15 amino acids long. V lost 2 bases to trimming and J lost 0 bases; unmatched junction nucleotides: 4. CDR3 in amino acids: CASSFQGGVNTEAFF. The CDR3 DNA is TGTGCCAGCAGCTTTCAAGGGGGCGTGAACACTGAAGCTTTCTTT.

This clone was seen more than once but under ten times. The CDR3 nucleotides read TGCGCCATCAAAGGGGGCTGGAATCAGCCCCAGCATTTT. Its protein is CAIKGGWNQPQHF. The chain recombines TRBV10-1 with TRBJ1-5; TRBD1 matches 7 bases. Germline CDR1 WNHNN, CDR2 SYGVQD (reference sequence). Unmatched junction bases numbered 7, after V lost 10 bases and J lost 4 bases. This CDR3 has 13 amino acids.

The chain links TRBV9 to TRBJ2-5; no reliable D call. Germline V gene lookup returns CDR1 SGDLS and CDR2 YYNGEE. V was shortened by 1 base and J by 2 bases, with 6 bases between the two germline ends. The CDR3 is 13 residues long. The chain's CDR3 is CASSVLTQETQYF. The CDR3 DNA is TGTGCCAGCAGCGTACTGACGCAAGAGACCCAGTACTTC.

For this clone: This sample includes further DNA sequences coding for the same CDR3. J is TRBJ2-3 and V is TRBV7-2; maybe TRBD2 (6 bases). This CDR3 is built from 14 residues. Germline V gene sequence: CDR1 SGHTA, CDR2 FQGNSA. V was shortened by 2 bases and J by 3 bases, with 9 bases between the two germline ends. The CDR3 here is CASSLMGGTDTQYF. The CDR3 DNA follows: TGTGCCAGCAGCTTAATGGGAGGAACAGATACGCAGTATTTT.

This clone came up once. J is TRBJ1-6 and V is TRBV2, with unresolved D. The CDR3 extends over 13 amino acids. Between the trimmed V and J ends, which lost 7 bases and 7 bases, there was a span of 11 bases. Germline lookup yields CDR1 SNHLY and CDR2 FYNNEI. Here the CDR3 DNA reads TGTGCCAGCATCCGACGGCAAAATTCACCCCTCCACTTT. Protein product: CASIRRQNSPLHF.

The rearrangement uses TRBV18 and TRBJ1-5, with D unclear. CDR3 length: 15 residues. CDR1 and CDR2 (germline): KGHSH, LQKENI. V lost 1 base and J lost 5, with 12 bases in between. The CDR3 DNA follows: TGTGCCAGCTCACCACAGACTGCCTACCATCAGCCCCAGCATTTT. This gives the protein CASSPQTAYHQPQHF. Supplemented by reference TRBV18 and TRBJ1-5, the full variable domain reads NAGVMQNPRHLVRRRGQEARLRCSPMKGHSHVYWYRQLPEEGLKFMVYLQKENIIDESGMPKERFSAEFPKEGPSILRIQQVVRGDSAAYFCASSPQTAYHQPQHFGDGTRLSIL.

In its sample, this clone was seen a few times. The chain has TRBV29-1 and TRBJ2-7; 8 nucleotides agree with TRBD1. The germline V gene encodes CDR1 SQVTM and CDR2 ANQGSEA. The trim removed 7 bases at V and 3 bases at J, leaving 11 bases unmatched. The CDR3 runs to 14 residues. This CDR3 reads CSALEQGAVYEQYF. The CDR3 DNA sequence: TGCAGCGCCCTAGAGCAGGGGGCTGTCTACGAGCAGTACTTC.

The chain uses TRBV28 and TRBJ2-1; D gene uncertain. CDR3 length equals 14 residues. V dropped 4 bases and J dropped 4 bases, with 11 bases sitting between them. CDR1 and CDR2 (germline): MDHEN, SYDVKM. The CDR3 spells CASSSSYLYNEQFF. The CDR3 DNA reads as TGTGCCAGCAGTTCCTCGTATCTGTACAATGAGCAGTTCTTC.

The chain carries TRBV6-2 or TRBV6-3 and TRBJ1-5, with 11 bases that match TRBD1. The J segment lost 6 bases and the V segment lost 5 bases, leaving 6 bases of the junction unmatched. CDR1 and CDR2 from the germline V gene are MNHEY and SVGEGT. CDR3 size: 15 residues. The CDR3, as DNA: TGTGCCAGCAGTGCACGGACAGGGGGCGGTCAGCCCCAGCATTTT. It encodes CASSARTGGGQPQHF.

In this sample, this clone turned up a few times. The chain couples TRBV7-2 to TRBJ1-2; D gene ambiguous. This CDR3 is 14 amino acids long. Germline lookup yields CDR1 SGHTA and CDR2 FQGNSA. V lost 5 bases, J lost 5 bases, and 15 bases lay in between. DNA for the CDR3: TGTGCCAGCAGCCTAAGAAACGACTATTATGGCTACACCTTC. Amino acid sequence: CASSLRNDYYGYTF.

The chain employs TRBV19 and TRBJ1-2, with a tentative D call TRBD1 (5 bases). Germline V gene lookup returns CDR1 LNHDA and CDR2 SQIVND (reference sequence). Trimming took 9 bases from V and 8 from J, leaving 19 bases between them. There are 13 residues in the CDR3. The CDR3 region is CASNFRGLEGYTF. For the CDR3, the DNA is TGTGCCAGCAACTTCCGGGGCCTGGAGGGCTACACCTTC. Looking up the rest from reference TRBV19 and TRBJ1-2 gives the full variable domain: DGGITQSPKYLFRKEGQNVTLSCEQNLNHDAMYWYRQDPGQGLRLIYYSQIVNDFQKGDIAEGYSVSREKKESFPLTVTSAQKNPTAFYLCASNFRGLEGYTFGSGTRLTVV.

In this sample, this clone turned up once. The chain has TRBV5-1 and TRBJ1-2; tentatively, D is TRBD1 (6 bases). The CDR3 loop spans 15 amino acids. Trimming removed 3 bases from V and 5 bases from J, with 17 bases in between. The germline gives CDR1 SGHRS, CDR2 YFSETQ. The CDR3 spells CASSSGEGQGYGYTF. In nucleotides, the CDR3 is TGCGCCAGCAGCTCGGGGGAGGGCCAGGGGTATGGCTACACCTTC.

The chain is built from TRBV5-1 and TRBJ2-7; 13 bases map to TRBD2. V was clipped by 0 bases and J by 2 bases; unmatched bases: 14. Germline-derived CDR1 and CDR2 are SGHRS and YFSETQ. The CDR3 sequence is 20 residues long. This CDR3 is CASSLVRKRTSGGETYEQYF. The DNA of the CDR3 is TGCGCCAGCAGCTTGGTCCGAAAAAGAACTAGCGGGGGGGAAACCTACGAGCAGTACTTC. Combining the CDR3 with reference TRBV5-1 and TRBJ2-7 gives the whole variable domain KAGVTQTPRYLIKTRGQQVTLSCSPISGHRSVSWYQQTPGQGLQFLFEYFSETQRNKGNFPGRFSGRQFSNSRSEMNVSTLELGDSALYLCASSLVRKRTSGGETYEQYFGPGTRLTVT.

CDR3 DNA sequence: TGCGCCAGCAGCCGCTCGCCAGCGAGTAATTCACCCCTCCACTTT. Its translation: CASSRSPASNSPLHF. This sequence joins TRBV4-3 and TRBJ1-6; D gene ambiguous. Germline V gene data show CDR1 as LGHNA and CDR2 as YSLEER. This CDR3 has 15 residues. V was shortened by 4 bases and J by 6 bases, with 13 bases between the two germline ends.

This clone was recorded only once. The V call is TRBV6-5, the J call TRBJ1-2; possibly TRBD1 for D (6 bases). CDR3 length equals 14 residues. V lost 7 bases and J lost 8, with 20 bases in between. Germline-derived CDR1 and CDR2 are MNHEY and SVGAGI. CDR3 amino acids: CASTPRQAGRGYTF. The CDR3 DNA reads TGTGCCAGCACCCCAAGACAGGCCGGCCGGGGCTACACCTTC.

In its sample, this clone was seen once. The J gene is TRBJ2-7, the V gene TRBV7-6; D may be TRBD1 (5 bases). CDR3 length equals 14 residues. Deletions cut 4 bases from V and 0 bases from J, with 10 bases between. Germline lookup yields CDR1 SGHVS and CDR2 FNYEAQ. The CDR3 here is CASSSRQSSYEQYF. The CDR3 DNA reads TGTGCCAGCAGCTCCCGACAGAGCTCCTACGAGCAGTACTTC. The whole variable domain, remainder taken from reference TRBV7-6 and TRBJ2-7, is GAGVSQSPRYKVTKRGQDVALRCDPISGHVSLYWYRQALGQGPEFLTYFNYEAQQDKSGLPNDRFSAERPEGSISTLTIQRTEQRDSAMYRCASSSRQSSYEQYFGPGTRLTVT.

This clone is a singleton in its sample. V is TRBV5-1 and J is TRBJ1-2, with TRBD1 identical over 8 bases. Germline CDR1 reads SGHRS; CDR2 reads YFSETQ. The CDR3 runs 15 residues. V lost 0 bases, J lost 6 bases, and 7 bases stayed unmatched. The CDR3: CASSLGGQGLNGYTF. As DNA, the CDR3 is TGCGCCAGCAGCTTGGGCGGACAGGGATTAAATGGCTACACCTTC.

This chain joins TRBV3-1 (or the pseudogene TRBV3-2) and TRBJ1-2; 8 positions agree with TRBD1. This CDR3 is built from 16 residues. The junction had 9 bases not matched to a gene; V was cut back by 0 bases and J by 6 bases. Germline V lookup: CDR1 LGHDT, CDR2 YNNKEL (reference sequence). CDR3 sequence (DNA): TGTGCCAGCAGCCAAGATAAAGGCAGGGGGCCCCATGGCTACACCTTC. The encoded protein is CASSQDKGRGPHGYTF.

This chain connects TRBV4-3 to TRBJ2-1; D might be TRBD2 (6 bases). Germline loops: CDR1 LGHNA, CDR2 YSLEER. The CDR3 totals 15 residues. The V end lost 0 bases, the J end lost 3 bases, and 9 bases lay between the germline ends. DNA for the CDR3: TGCGCCAGCAGCCAAGATATGGGGGGCTACAATGAGCAGTTCTTC. Its translation is CASSQDMGGYNEQFF.

In nucleotides, the CDR3 is TGTGCCAGCAGCACTAGTGAGCTGGGCGGCGGGGGCTACACCTTC. This codes for CASSTSELGGGGYTF. The gene calls are TRBV7-9 and TRBJ1-2; D is unresolved. The CDR3 is 15 residues long. Germline lookup yields CDR1 SEHNR and CDR2 FQNEAQ (reference sequence). The V and J ends lost 5 bases and 8 bases respectively, with 21 bases between them.

The rearrangement uses TRBV7-2 and TRBJ1-1; no reliable D call. Germline CDR1 reads SGHTA; CDR2 reads FQGNSA. The CDR3 covers 15 residues. V lost 3 bases to trimming and J lost 1 base, with 12 bases between them. The CDR3: CASSLFRTSNTEAFF. The CDR3 DNA sequence: TGTGCCAGCAGCTTGTTCCGAACCTCGAACACTGAAGCTTTCTTT.